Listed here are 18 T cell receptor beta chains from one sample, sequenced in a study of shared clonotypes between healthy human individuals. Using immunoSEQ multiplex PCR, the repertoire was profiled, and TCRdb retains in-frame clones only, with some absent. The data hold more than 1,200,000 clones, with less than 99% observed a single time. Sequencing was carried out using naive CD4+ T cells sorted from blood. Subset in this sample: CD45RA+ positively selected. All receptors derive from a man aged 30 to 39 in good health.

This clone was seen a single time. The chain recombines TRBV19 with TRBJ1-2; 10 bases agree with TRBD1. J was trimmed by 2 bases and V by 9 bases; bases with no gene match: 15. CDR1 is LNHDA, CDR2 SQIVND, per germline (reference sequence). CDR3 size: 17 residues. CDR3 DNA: TGTGCCAGCACCTCAATCCGGGACAGGGGTGCCAACTATGGCTACACCTTC. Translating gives CASTSIRDRGANYGYTF.

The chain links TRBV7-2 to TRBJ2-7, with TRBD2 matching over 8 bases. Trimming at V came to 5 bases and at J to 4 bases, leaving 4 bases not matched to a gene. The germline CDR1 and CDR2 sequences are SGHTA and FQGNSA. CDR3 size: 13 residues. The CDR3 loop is CASSRGGGYEQYF. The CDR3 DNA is TGTGCCAGCAGCCGGGGGGGAGGTTACGAGCAGTACTTC. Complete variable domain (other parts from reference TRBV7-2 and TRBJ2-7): GAGVSQSPSNKVTEKGKDVELRCDPISGHTALYWYRQSLGQGLEFLIYFQGNSAPDKSGLPSDRFSAERTGGSVSTLTIQRTQQEDSAVYLCASSRGGGYEQYFGPGTRLTVT.

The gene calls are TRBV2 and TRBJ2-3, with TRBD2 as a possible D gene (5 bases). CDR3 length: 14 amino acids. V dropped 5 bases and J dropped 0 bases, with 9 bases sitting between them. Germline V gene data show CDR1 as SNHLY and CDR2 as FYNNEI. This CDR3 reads CASSREYSTDTQYF. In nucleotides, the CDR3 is TGTGCCAGCAGTAGGGAGTACAGCACAGATACGCAGTATTTT.

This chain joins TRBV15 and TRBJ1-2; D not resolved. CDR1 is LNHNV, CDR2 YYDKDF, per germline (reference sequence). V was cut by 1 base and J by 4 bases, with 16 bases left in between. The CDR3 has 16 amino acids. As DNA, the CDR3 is TGTGCCACCAGCAGAGGAGGAAGTAGTGCCACCTATGGCTACACCTTC. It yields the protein CATSRGGSSATYGYTF.

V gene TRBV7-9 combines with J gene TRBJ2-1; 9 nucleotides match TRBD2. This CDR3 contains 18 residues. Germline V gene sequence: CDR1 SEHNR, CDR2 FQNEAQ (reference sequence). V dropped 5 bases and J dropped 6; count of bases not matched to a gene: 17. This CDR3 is CASSPAGLAGRGSNEQFF. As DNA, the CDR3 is TGTGCCAGCAGCCCGGCTGGTCTAGCGGGGAGGGGCAGCAATGAGCAGTTCTTC. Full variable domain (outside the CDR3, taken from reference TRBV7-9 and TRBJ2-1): DTGVSQNPRHKITKRGQNVTFRCDPISEHNRLYWYRQTLGQGPEFLTYFQNEAQLEKSRLLSDRFSAERPKGSFSTLEIQRTEQGDSAMYLCASSPAGLAGRGSNEQFFGPGTRLTVL.

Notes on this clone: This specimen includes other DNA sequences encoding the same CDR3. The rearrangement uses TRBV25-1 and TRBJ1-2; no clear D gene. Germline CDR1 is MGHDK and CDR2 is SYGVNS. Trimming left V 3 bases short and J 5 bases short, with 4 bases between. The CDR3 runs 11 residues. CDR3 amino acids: CASSELYGYTF. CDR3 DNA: TGTGCCAGCAGTGAGCTGTATGGCTACACCTTC.

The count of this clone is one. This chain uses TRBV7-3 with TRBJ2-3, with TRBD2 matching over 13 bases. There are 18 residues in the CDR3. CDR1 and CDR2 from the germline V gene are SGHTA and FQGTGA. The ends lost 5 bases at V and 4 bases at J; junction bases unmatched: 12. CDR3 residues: CASSPPRGTSGTADTQYF. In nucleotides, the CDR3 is TGTGCCAGCAGCCCCCCGCGAGGGACTAGCGGGACGGCAGATACGCAGTATTTT.

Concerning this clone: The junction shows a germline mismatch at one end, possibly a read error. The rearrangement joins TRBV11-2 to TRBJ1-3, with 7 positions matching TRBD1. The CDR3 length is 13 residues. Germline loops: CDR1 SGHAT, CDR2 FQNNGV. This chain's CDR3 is CASSSIQGTNEDF. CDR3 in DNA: TGTGCCAGCAGTTCAATACAGGGGACCAACGAGGATTTT.

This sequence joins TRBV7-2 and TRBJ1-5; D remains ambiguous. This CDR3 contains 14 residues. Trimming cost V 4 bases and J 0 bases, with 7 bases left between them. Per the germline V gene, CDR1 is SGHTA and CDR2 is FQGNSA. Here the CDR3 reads CASSSRNSNQPQHF. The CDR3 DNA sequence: TGTGCCAGCAGCTCCAGAAATAGCAATCAGCCCCAGCATTTT.

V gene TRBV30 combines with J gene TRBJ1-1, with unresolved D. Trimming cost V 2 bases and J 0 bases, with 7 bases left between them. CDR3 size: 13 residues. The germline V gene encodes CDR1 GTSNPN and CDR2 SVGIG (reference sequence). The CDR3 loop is CAWSLYMNTEAFF. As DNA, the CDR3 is TGTGCCTGGAGTCTCTATATGAACACTGAAGCTTTCTTT.

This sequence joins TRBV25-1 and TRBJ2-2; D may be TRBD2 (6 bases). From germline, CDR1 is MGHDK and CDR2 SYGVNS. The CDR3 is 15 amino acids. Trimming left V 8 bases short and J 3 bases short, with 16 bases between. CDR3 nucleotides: TGTGCCAGCCGAGAAGTTGGGGAGGACACCGGGGAGCTGTTTTTT. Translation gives CASREVGEDTGELFF.

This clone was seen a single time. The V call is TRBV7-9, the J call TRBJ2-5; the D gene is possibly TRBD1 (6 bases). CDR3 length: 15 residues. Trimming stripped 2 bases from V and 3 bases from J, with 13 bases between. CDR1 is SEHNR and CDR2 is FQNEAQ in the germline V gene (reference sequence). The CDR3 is CASSLFRTDKETQYF. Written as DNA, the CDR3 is TGTGCCAGCAGCTTATTCCGGACAGATAAAGAGACCCAGTACTTC.

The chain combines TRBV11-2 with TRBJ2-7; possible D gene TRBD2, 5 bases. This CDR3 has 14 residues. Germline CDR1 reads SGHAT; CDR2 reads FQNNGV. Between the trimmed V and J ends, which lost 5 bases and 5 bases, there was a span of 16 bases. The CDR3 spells CASSPSRGRNEQYF. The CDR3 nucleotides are TGTGCCAGCAGCCCCTCCCGGGGTAGAAACGAGCAGTACTTC.

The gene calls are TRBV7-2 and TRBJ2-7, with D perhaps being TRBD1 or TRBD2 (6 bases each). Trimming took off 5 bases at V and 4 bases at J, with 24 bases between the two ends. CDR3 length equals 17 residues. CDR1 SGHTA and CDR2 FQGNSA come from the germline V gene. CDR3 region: CASSVRSPPRGVYEQYF. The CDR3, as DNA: TGTGCCAGCAGCGTCCGGTCCCCACCAAGGGGGGTTTACGAGCAGTACTTC. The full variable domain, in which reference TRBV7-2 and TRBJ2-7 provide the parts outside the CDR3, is GAGVSQSPSNKVTEKGKDVELRCDPISGHTALYWYRQSLGQGLEFLIYFQGNSAPDKSGLPSDRFSAERTGGSVSTLTIQRTQQEDSAVYLCASSVRSPPRGVYEQYFGPGTRLTVT.

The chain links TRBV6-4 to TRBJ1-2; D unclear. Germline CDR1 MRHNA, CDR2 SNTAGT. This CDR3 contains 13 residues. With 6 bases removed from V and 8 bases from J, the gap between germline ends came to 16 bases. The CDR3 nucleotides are TGTGCCAGCAGACCAGGTGGTTGGTTAGGCTACACCTTC. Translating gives CASRPGGWLGYTF.

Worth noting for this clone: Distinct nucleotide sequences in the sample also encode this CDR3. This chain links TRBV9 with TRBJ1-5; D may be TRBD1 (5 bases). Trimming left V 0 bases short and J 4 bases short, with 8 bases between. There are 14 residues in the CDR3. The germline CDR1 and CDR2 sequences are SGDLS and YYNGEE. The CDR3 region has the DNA TGTGCCAGCAGCGTAGGGGGCGCTAATCAGCCCCAGCATTTT. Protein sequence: CASSVGGANQPQHF.

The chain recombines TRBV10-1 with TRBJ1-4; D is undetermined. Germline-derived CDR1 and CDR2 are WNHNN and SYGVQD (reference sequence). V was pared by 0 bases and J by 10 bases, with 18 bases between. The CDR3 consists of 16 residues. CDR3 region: CASSESPVWADVKLFF. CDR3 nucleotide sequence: TGCGCCAGCAGTGAGTCCCCTGTATGGGCGGATGTAAAACTGTTTTTT.

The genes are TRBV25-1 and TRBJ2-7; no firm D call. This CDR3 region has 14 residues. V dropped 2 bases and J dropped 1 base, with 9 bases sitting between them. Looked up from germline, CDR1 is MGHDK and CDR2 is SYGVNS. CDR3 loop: CASSEGYRSYEQYF. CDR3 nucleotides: TGTGCCAGCAGTGAAGGGTACAGATCCTACGAGCAGTACTTC.